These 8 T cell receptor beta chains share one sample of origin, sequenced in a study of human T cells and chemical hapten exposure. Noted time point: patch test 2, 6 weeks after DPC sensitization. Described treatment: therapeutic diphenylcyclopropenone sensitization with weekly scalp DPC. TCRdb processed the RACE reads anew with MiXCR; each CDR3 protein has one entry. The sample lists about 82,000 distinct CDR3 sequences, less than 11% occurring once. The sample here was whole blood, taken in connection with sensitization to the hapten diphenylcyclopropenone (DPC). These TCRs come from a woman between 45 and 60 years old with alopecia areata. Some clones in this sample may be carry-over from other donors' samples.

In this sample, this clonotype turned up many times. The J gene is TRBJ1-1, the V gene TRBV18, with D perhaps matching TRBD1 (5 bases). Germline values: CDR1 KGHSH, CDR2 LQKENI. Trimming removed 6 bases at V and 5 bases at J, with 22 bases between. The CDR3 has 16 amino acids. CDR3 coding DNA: TGTGCCAGCTCCCAAACCAGTAGGGGTGGTTCGACTGAAGCTTTCTTT. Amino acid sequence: CASSQTSRGGSTEAFF.

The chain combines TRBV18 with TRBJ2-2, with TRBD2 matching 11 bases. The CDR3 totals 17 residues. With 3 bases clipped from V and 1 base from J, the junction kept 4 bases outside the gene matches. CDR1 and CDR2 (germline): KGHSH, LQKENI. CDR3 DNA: TGTGCCAGCTCACCCGGACTAGCGGGTGAGAACACCGGGGAGCTGTTTTTT. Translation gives CASSPGLAGENTGELFF.

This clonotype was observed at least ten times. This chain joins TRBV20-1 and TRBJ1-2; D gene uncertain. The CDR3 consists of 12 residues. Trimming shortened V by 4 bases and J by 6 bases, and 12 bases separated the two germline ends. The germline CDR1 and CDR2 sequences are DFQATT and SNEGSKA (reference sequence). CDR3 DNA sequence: TGCAGTGCTAAACAGATTGGCCATGGCTACACCTTC. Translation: CSAKQIGHGYTF.

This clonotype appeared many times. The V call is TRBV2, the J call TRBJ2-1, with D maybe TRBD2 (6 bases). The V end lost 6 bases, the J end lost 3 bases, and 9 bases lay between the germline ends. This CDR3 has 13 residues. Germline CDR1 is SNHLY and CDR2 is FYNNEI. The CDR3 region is CASRDYSYNEQFF. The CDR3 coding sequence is TGTGCCAGCAGGGACTACAGCTACAATGAGCAGTTCTTC.

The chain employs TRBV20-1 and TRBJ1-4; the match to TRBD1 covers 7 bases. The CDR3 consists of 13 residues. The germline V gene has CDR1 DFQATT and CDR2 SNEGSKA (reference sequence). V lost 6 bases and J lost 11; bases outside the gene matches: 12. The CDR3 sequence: CSALPGGGLKLFF. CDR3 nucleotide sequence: TGCAGTGCCCTTCCGGGAGGGGGCTTGAAACTGTTTTTT.

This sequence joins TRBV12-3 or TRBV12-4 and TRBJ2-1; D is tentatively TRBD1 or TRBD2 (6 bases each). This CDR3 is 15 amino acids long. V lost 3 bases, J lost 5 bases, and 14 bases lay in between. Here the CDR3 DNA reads TGTGCCAGCAGTTTTCGGGTAGGGGGGCACAATGAGCAGTTCTTC. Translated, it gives CASSFRVGGHNEQFF.

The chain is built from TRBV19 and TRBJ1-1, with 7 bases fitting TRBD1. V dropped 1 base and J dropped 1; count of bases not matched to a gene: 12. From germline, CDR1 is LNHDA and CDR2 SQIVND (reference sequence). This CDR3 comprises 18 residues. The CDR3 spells CASSIGGSQTGPNTEAFF. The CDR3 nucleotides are TGTGCCAGTAGTATAGGGGGATCCCAGACAGGGCCGAACACTGAAGCTTTCTTT. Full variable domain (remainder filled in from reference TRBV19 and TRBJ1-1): DGGITQSPKYLFRKEGQNVTLSCEQNLNHDAMYWYRQDPGQGLRLIYYSQIVNDFQKGDIAEGYSVSREKKESFPLTVTSAQKNPTAFYLCASSIGGSQTGPNTEAFFGQGTRLTVV.

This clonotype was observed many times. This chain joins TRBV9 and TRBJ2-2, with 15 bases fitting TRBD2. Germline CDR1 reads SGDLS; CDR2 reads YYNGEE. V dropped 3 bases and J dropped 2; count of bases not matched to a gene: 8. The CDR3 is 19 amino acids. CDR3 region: CASSAIGLAGGVNTGELFF. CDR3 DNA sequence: TGTGCCAGCAGCGCCATAGGACTAGCGGGAGGGGTTAACACCGGGGAGCTGTTTTTT.